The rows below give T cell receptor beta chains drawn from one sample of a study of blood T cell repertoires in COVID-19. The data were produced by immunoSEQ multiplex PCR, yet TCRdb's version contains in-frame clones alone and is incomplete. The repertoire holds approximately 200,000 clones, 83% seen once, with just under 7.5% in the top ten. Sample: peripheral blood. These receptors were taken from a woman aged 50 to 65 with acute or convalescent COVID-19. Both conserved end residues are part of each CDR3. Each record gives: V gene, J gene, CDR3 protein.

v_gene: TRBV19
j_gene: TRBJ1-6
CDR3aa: CASSISGSYNSPLHF

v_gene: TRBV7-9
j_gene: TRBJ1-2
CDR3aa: CASSRTANYGYTF

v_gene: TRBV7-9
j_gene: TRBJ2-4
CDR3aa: CASSLYEGVPIQYF

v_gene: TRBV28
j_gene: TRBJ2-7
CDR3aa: CASTGYGQGSNEQYF

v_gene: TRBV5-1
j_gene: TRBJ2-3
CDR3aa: CASSLAPTTDTQYF

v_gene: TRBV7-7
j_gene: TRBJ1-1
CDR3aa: CASSPAPLGGANTEAFF

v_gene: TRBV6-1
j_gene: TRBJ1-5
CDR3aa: CASSEGTGGNQPQHF

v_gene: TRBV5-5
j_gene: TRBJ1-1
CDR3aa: CASSAGSYLNTEAFF

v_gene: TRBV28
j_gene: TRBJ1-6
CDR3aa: CASSNYPDSPLHF

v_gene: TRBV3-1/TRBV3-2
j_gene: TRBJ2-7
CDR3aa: CASSQAAGGPYEQYF

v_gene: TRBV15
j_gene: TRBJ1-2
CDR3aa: CATSPGGETGYTF

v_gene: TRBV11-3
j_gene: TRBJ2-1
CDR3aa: CASSRPGASGEQFF

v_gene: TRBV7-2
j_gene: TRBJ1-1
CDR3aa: CASSSGQGVQGTEAFF

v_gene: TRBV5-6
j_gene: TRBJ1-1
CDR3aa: CASSRLPGVSTEAFF

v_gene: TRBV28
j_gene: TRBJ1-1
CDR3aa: CASRGTGVAFF

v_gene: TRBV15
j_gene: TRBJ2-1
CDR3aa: CATSRPTSGSSNEQFF

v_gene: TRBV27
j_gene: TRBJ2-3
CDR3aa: CASSRPSGSGTDTQYF

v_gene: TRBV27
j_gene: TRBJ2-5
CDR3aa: CASRRYRGSEETQYF

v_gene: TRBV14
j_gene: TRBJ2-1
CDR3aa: CASSQVLAGGLLDEQFF

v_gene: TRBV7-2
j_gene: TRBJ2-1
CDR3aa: CASSFQGTSGRMNEQFF

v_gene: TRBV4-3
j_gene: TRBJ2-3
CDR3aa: CASSQDSLAGEGDTQYF

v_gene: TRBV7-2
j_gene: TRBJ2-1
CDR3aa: CASSLSDNEQFF

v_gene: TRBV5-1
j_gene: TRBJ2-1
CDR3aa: CASSFPSSGSSYNEQFF

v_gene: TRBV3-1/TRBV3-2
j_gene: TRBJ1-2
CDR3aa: CASSQVQKSYGYTF

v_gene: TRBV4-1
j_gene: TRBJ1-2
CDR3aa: CASSQDQGYGYTF

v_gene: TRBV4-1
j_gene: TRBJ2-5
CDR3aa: CASSQASGGIRETQYF

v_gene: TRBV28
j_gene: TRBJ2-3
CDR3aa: CASSSVTDTQYF

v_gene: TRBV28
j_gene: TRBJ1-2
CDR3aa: CASSSGTGVGGYTF

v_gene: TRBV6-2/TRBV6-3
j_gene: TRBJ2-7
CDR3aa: CASSYSLAASGGQSYEQYF

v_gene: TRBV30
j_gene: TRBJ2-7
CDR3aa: CAWSVLGQGGEQYF

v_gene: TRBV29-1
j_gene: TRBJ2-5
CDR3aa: CSVEGTGGAEQYF

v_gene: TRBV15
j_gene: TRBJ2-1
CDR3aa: CATSRSSHRDSVIVEQFF

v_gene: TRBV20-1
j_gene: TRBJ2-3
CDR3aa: CSASPYTDTQYF

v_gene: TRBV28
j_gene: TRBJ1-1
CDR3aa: CASSQSDTGAEAFF

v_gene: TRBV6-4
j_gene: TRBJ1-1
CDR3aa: CASSAGPGNTEAFF

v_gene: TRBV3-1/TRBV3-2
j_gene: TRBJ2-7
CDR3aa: CASSQQTDSYEQYF

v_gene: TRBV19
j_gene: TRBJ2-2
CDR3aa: CASSIIGTGRTGELFF

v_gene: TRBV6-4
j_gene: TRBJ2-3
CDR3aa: CASSDSRRADTQYF

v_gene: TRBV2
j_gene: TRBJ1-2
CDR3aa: CASKAGPGYGYTF

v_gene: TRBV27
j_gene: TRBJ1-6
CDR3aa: CASSPYNSPLHF

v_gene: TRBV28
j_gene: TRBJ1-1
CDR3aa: CASTRVAGTEAFF

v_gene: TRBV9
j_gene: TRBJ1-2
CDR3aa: CASSGPGQGGPVGYGYTF

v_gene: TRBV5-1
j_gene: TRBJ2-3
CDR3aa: CASSPSFTDTQYF

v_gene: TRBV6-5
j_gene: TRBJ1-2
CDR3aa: CASLQGAAGYTF

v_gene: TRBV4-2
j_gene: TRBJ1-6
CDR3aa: CASSRPNSPLHF

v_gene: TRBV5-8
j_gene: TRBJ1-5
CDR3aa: CASSYTGRNQPQHF

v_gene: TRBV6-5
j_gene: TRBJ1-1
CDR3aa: CASSPREANTEAFF

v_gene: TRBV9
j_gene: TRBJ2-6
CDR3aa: CASSAEVGSGANVLTF

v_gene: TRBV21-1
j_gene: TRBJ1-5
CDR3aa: CASSKGRQGNQPQHF

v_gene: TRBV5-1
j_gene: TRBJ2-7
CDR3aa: CASSLDLAGGEQYF

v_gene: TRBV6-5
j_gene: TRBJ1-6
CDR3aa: CATRQPNSPLHF

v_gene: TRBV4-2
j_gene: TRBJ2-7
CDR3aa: CASSAQQGVAYEQYF

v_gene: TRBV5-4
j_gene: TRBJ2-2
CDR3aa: CASSFSRVTGELFF

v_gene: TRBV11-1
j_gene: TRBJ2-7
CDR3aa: CASSLARTYEQYF

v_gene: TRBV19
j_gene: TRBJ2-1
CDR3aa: CASSTNRDRANNEQFF